This entry describes one TCR beta chain. What it binds is unknown. V lost 4 bases, J lost 2 bases, and 8 bases stayed unmatched. CDR3 length equals 18 residues. Germline CDR1 reads SGHRS; CDR2 reads YFSETQ. A multiplex PCR was run with 60 Vbeta primers and 13 Jbeta primers. The table came from immunoSEQ multiplex PCR; TCRdb's copy has only in-frame clones and leaves some out. The data contain more than 150,000 clones, about 81% of them singletons. The data derive from a study of cytomegalovirus exposure and HLA in healthy donors. Points from the study as a whole: In vitro work confirmed that a few CMV-associated chains recognize CMV antigens.

Each donor was healthy, and each was a bone marrow donor. The material sequenced was PBMCs. V and J are TRBV5-1 and TRBJ2-3, with TRBD2 matching 15 bases. The sequence was obtained from a woman in her 30s in good health and CMV-seronegative. This CDR3 reads CASSPGLAGGIITDTQYF. DNA for the CDR3: TGCGCCAGCAGCCCTGGACTAGCGGGGGGGATTATCACAGATACGCAGTATTTT.